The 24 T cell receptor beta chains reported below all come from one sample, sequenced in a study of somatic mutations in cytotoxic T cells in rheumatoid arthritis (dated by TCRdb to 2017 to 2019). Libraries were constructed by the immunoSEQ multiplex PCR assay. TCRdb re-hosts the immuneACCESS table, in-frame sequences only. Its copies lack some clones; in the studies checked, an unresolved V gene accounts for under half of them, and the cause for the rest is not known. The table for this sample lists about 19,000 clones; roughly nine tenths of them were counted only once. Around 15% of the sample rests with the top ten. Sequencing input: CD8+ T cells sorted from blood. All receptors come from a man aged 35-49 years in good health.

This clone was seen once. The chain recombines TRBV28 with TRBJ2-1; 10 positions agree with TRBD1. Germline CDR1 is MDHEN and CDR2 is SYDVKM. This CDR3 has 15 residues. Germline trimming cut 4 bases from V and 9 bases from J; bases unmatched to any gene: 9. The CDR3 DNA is TGTGCCAGCAGTTCCCCGGGACAGGGGTTGGCTGAGCAGTTCTTC. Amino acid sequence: CASSSPGQGLAEQFF.

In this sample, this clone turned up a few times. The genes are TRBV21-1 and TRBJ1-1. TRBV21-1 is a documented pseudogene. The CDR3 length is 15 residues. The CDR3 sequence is CASSSRTAGGTEAFF. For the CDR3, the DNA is TGTGCCAGCAGCTCGAGGACAGCCGGGGGGACTGAAGCTTTCTTT.

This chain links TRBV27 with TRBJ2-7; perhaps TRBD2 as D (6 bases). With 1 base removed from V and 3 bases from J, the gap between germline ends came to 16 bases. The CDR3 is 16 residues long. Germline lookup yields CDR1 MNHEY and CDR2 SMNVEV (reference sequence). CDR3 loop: CASSLYVGQGGYEQYF. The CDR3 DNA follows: TGTGCCAGCAGTTTATACGTCGGGCAGGGAGGCTACGAGCAGTACTTC.

CDR3 in amino acids: CASSGQGAKNIQYF. The CDR3 nucleotides are TGTGCCAGCAGTGGACAGGGGGCCAAAAACATTCAGTACTTC. The V call is TRBV28, the J call TRBJ2-4, with 9 bases identical to TRBD1. The CDR3 contains 14 residues. Germline V gene data show CDR1 as MDHEN and CDR2 as SYDVKM. Germline trimming cut 5 bases from V and 1 base from J; bases unmatched to any gene: 0.

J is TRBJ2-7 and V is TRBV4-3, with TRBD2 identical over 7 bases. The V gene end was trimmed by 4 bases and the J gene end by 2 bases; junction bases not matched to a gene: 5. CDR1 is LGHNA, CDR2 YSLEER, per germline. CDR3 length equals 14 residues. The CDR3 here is CASSPSLAAYEQYF. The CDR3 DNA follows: TGCGCCAGCAGCCCGTCGCTAGCGGCCTACGAGCAGTACTTC.

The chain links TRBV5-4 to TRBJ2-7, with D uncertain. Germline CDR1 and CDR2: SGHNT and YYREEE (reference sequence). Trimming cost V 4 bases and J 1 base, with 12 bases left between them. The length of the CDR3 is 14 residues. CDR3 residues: CASSPRTDSYEQYF. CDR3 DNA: TGTGCCAGCAGCCCCCGGACCGATTCCTACGAGCAGTACTTC.

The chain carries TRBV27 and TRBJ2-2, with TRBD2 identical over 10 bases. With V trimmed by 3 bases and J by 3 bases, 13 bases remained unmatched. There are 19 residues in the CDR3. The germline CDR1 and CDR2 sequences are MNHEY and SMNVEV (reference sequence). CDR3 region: CASSFLSGGLGSDTGELFF. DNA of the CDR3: TGTGCCAGCAGTTTCCTTAGCGGGGGGCTCGGTTCGGACACCGGGGAGCTGTTTTTT.

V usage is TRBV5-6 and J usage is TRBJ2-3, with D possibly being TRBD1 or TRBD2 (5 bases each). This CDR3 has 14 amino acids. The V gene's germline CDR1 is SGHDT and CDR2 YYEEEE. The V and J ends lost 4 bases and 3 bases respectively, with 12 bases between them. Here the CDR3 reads CASSEGLGTDTQYF. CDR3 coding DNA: TGTGCCAGCAGCGAGGGGTTGGGGACAGATACGCAGTATTTT.

Here the CDR3 reads CASSAIPGRMNTEAFF. DNA for the CDR3: TGTGCCAGCAGCGCGATCCCCGGACGGATGAACACTGAAGCTTTCTTT. J is TRBJ1-1 and V is TRBV28; D unclear. CDR1 is MDHEN, CDR2 SYDVKM, per germline. Trimming cost V 6 bases and J 0 bases, with 17 bases left between them. The CDR3 length is 16 residues.

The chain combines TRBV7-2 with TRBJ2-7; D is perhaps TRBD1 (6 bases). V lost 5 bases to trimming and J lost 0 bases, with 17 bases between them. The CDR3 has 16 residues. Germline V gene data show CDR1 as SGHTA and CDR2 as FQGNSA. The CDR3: CASSPTSGTFSYEQYF. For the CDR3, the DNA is TGTGCCAGCAGCCCTACCTCCGGGACATTCTCCTACGAGCAGTACTTC. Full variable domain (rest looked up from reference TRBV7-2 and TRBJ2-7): GAGVSQSPSNKVTEKGKDVELRCDPISGHTALYWYRQSLGQGLEFLIYFQGNSAPDKSGLPSDRFSAERTGGSVSTLTIQRTQQEDSAVYLCASSPTSGTFSYEQYFGPGTRLTVT.

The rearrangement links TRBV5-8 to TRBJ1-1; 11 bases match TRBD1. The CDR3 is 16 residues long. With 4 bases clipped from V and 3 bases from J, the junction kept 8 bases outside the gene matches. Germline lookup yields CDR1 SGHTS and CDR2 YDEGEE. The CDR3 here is CASSPRTGGEDTEAFF. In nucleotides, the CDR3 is TGTGCCAGCAGCCCTCGGACAGGGGGCGAGGACACTGAAGCTTTCTTT.

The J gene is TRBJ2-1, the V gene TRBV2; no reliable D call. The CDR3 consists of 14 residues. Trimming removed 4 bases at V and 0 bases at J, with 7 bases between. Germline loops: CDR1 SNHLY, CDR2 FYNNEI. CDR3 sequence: CASSGESSYNEQFF. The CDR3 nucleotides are TGTGCCAGCAGTGGAGAGAGCTCCTACAATGAGCAGTTCTTC.

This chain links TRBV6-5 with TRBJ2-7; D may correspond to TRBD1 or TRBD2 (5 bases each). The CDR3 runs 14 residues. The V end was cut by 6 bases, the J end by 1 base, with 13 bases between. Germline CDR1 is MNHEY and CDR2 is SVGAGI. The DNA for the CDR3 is TGTGCCAGCAGAAGAGGGACGGAGTCCTACGAGCAGTACTTC. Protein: CASRRGTESYEQYF.

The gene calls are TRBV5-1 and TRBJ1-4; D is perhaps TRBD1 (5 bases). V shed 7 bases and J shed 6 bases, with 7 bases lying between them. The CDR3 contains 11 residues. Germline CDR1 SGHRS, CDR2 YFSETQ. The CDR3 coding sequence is TGCGCCAGCCGGGGGGATGAAAAACTGTTTTTT. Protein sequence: CASRGDEKLFF.

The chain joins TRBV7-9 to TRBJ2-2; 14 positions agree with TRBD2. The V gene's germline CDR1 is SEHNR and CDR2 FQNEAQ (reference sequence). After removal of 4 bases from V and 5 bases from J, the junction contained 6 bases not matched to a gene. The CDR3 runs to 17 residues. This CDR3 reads CASSWTSGRTGTGELFF. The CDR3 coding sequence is TGTGCCAGCAGCTGGACTAGCGGGAGGACGGGGACCGGGGAGCTGTTTTTT.

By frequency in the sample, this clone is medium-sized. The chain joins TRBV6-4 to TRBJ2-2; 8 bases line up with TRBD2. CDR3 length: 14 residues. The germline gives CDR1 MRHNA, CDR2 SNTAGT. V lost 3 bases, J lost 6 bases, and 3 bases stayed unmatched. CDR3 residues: CASSEAGEAGELFF. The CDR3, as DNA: TGTGCCAGCAGTGAAGCGGGAGAGGCCGGGGAGCTGTTTTTT.

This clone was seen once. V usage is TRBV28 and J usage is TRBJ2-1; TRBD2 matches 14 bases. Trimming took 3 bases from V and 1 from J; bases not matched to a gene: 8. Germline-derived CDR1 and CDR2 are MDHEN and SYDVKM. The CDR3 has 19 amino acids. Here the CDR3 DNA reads TGTGCCAGCAGTTTGTCGACTAGCGGGAGGGTCAGTTCCTACAATGAGCAGTTCTTC. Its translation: CASSLSTSGRVSSYNEQFF.

The chain's CDR3 is CASSRGQINTEAFF. The CDR3 bases are TGTGCCAGTAGCAGGGGACAGATTAACACTGAAGCTTTCTTT. The genes are TRBV19 and TRBJ1-1; 7 bases are a match to TRBD1. This CDR3 has 14 amino acids. From germline, CDR1 is LNHDA and CDR2 SQIVND (reference sequence). Trimming at V came to 6 bases and at J to 2 bases, leaving 6 bases not matched to a gene.

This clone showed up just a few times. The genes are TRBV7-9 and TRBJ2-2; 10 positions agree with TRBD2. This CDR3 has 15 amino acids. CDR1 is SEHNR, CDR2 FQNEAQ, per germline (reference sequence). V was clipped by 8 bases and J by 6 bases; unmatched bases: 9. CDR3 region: CASGELAGGSGELFF. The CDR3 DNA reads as TGTGCCAGCGGGGAGTTAGCGGGAGGTTCCGGGGAGCTGTTTTTT.

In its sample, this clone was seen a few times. CDR3 in DNA: TGTGCCAGTAGTATAATGAGCGGATACAATGAGCAGTTCTTC. Translation: CASSIMSGYNEQFF. The chain uses TRBV19 and TRBJ2-1, with D tentatively TRBD2 (5 bases). The V and J ends lost 2 bases and 4 bases respectively, with 9 bases between them. Germline-derived CDR1 and CDR2 are LNHDA and SQIVND (reference sequence). The CDR3 loop spans 14 amino acids. The full variable domain, completed using reference TRBV19 and TRBJ2-1, is DGGITQSPKYLFRKEGQNVTLSCEQNLNHDAMYWYRQDPGQGLRLIYYSQIVNDFQKGDIAEGYSVSREKKESFPLTVTSAQKNPTAFYLCASSIMSGYNEQFFGPGTRLTVL.

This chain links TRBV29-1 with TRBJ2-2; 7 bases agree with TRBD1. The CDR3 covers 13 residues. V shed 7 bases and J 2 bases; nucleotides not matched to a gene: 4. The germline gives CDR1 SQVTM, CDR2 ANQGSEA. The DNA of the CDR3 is TGCAGCGCTGACAGGGACAACACCGGGGAGCTGTTTTTT. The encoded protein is CSADRDNTGELFF.

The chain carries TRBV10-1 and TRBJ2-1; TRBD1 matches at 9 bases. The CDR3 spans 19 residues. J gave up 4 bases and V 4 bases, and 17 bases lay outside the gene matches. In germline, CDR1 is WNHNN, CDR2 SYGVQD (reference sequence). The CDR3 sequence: CASSANFDLGQGRYNEQFF. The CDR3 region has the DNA TGCGCCAGCAGTGCCAACTTCGATTTGGGACAGGGAAGGTACAATGAGCAGTTCTTC.

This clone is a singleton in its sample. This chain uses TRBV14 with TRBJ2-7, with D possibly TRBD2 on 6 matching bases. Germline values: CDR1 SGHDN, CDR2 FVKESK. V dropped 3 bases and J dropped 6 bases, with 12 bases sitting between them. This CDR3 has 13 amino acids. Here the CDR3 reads CASSQDYFGEQYF. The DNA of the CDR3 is TGTGCCAGCAGCCAGGACTATTTCGGCGAGCAGTACTTC.

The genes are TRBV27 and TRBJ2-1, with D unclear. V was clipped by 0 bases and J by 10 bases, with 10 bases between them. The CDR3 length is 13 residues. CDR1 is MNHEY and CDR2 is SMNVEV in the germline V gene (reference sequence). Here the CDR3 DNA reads TGTGCCAGCAGTTTATCGCGGCAGCACGAGCAGTTCTTC. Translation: CASSLSRQHEQFF.